Below are 15 T cell receptor beta chains sequenced from a single sample in a study of T cell repertoires in cytomegalovirus infection. One entry per CDR3 protein results from TCRdb running MiXCR on the reads. In the table there are about 260,000 distinct CDR3 sequences, roughly 15% of which are singletons. The specimen sequenced was PBMCs. The receptors come from a human donor in good health (CMV status not recorded). Some clones in this sample may be carry-over from other donors' samples.

This clonotype was counted a few times. The DNA for the CDR3 is TGCGCCAGCAGCTTGTTAGGACTTGGCACTGAAGCTTTCTTT. Translated: CASSLLGLGTEAFF. The V gene is TRBV5-1, the J gene TRBJ1-1; D gene uncertain. Germline loops: CDR1 SGHRS, CDR2 YFSETQ. V lost 1 base and J 4 bases, leaving 11 bases between the germline ends. This CDR3 region has 14 residues.

At least ten counts were recorded for this clonotype. The chain employs TRBV7-9 and TRBJ1-1; D might be TRBD1 (5 bases). The V and J ends lost 10 bases and 4 bases respectively, with 22 bases between them. This CDR3 has 15 amino acids. Germline lookup yields CDR1 SEHNR and CDR2 FQNEAQ (reference sequence). The CDR3 coding sequence is TGTGCCACCGACCAAAGGGGTACTTTGGTCACTGAAGCTTTCTTT. Encoded protein: CATDQRGTLVTEAFF.

This clonotype has just a few counts. The chain combines TRBV28 with TRBJ2-2, with D unclear. In germline, CDR1 is MDHEN, CDR2 SYDVKM. The CDR3 extends over 13 amino acids. V gave up 3 bases and J gave up 5 bases, with 7 bases separating them. This chain's CDR3 is CASSFRLTGELFF. CDR3 in DNA: TGTGCCAGCAGTTTCAGGCTGACCGGGGAGCTGTTTTTT.

Many counts were recorded for this clonotype. V is TRBV28 and J is TRBJ2-5; 7 bases agree with TRBD1. Germline V gene sequence: CDR1 MDHEN, CDR2 SYDVKM. J lost 5 bases, V lost 8 bases, and 5 bases had no gene match. The CDR3 spans 12 residues. CDR3 residues: CASGQGVETQYF. The CDR3 DNA reads as TGTGCCAGCGGCCAGGGGGTCGAGACCCAGTACTTC.

This clonotype has at least ten counts. The J gene is TRBJ2-1, the V gene TRBV7-8; TRBD1 aligns across 11 bases. V lost 3 bases and J lost 8; bases outside the gene matches: 6. CDR1 is SGHVS, CDR2 FQNEAQ, per germline. The CDR3 runs to 15 residues. The CDR3 sequence is CASSFGTGGWDEQFF. CDR3 DNA: TGTGCCAGCAGCTTCGGGACAGGGGGTTGGGATGAGCAGTTCTTC.

The V call is TRBV2, the J call TRBJ2-7; 7 bases fit TRBD1. CDR3 size: 13 residues. Germline V CDR1 and CDR2: SNHLY, FYNNEI. J gave up 4 bases and V 3 bases, and 3 bases lay outside the gene matches. Here the CDR3 DNA reads TGTGCCAGCAGTGATAACAGGGGTTACGAGCAGTACTTC. This codes for CASSDNRGYEQYF.

This clonotype came up many times. This sequence joins TRBV7-2 and TRBJ2-2; D is unclear. The CDR3 covers 14 residues. V lost 3 bases, J lost 4 bases, and 9 bases lay in between. Germline CDR1 is SGHTA and CDR2 is FQGNSA. CDR3 sequence reads: CASSLSVGTGELFF. The DNA of the CDR3 is TGTGCCAGCAGCTTGAGCGTGGGCACCGGGGAGCTGTTTTTT.

About this clonotype itself: This may stem from a read error, because a much larger clone lies one nucleotide away. This sequence joins TRBV27 and TRBJ1-6, with no clear D. CDR3 length: 17 amino acids. Trimming cost V 4 bases and J 9 bases, with 22 bases left between them. CDR1 and CDR2 (germline): MNHEY, SMNVEV (reference sequence). In nucleotides, the CDR3 is TGTGCCAGCAGTTCAATCCCCCAAGCAGGCCGCCCTTCACCCCTCCACTTT. Translation gives CASSSIPQAGRPSPLHF.

This clonotype showed up many times. This chain connects TRBV7-2 to TRBJ2-1, with D tentatively TRBD2 (5 bases). This CDR3 is 16 amino acids long. Germline CDR1 is SGHTA and CDR2 is FQGNSA. Trimming stripped 6 bases from V and 1 base from J, with 16 bases between. CDR3 region: CASRSGPSGSYNEQFF. In nucleotides, the CDR3 is TGTGCCAGCAGGTCCGGGCCCTCGGGATCCTACAATGAGCAGTTCTTC.

V gene TRBV20-1 combines with J gene TRBJ2-7, with D possibly matching TRBD2 (5 bases). V shed 8 bases and J shed 4 bases, with 15 bases lying between them. CDR1 and CDR2 (germline): DFQATT, SNEGSKA (reference sequence). This CDR3 is 12 amino acids long. The CDR3 region has the DNA TGCAGTTTTAGCGTTGCTACGTACGAGCAGTACTTC. It is translated as CSFSVATYEQYF.

This clonotype appeared many times. The chain combines TRBV28 with TRBJ1-2, with D perhaps TRBD1 (5 bases). The V gene's germline CDR1 is MDHEN and CDR2 SYDVKM. The germline V and J ends were trimmed by 6 bases and 7 bases, with 15 bases remaining between them. The CDR3 loop spans 13 amino acids. This CDR3 is CASRPGGGGGYTF. The DNA for the CDR3 is TGTGCCAGCAGACCCGGGGGGGGAGGTGGCTACACCTTC.

V is TRBV4-1 and J is TRBJ1-2, with TRBD1 as a possible D gene (6 bases). V lost 4 bases and J 0 bases, leaving 27 bases between the germline ends. The V gene's germline CDR1 is MGHRA and CDR2 YSYEKL. The CDR3 covers 20 residues. The CDR3 DNA follows: TGCGCCAGCAGCCCCCGGGCCCCCCCGGTGAGGGGGTTCACTAACTATGGCTACACCTTC. Protein sequence: CASSPRAPPVRGFTNYGYTF.

This clonotype has only a few counts. This rearrangement joins TRBV7-9 to TRBJ2-5, with D perhaps being TRBD1 or TRBD2 (5 bases each). CDR1 is SEHNR, CDR2 FQNEAQ, per germline (reference sequence). Deletions cut 5 bases from V and 2 bases from J, with 12 bases between. The CDR3 is 14 amino acids. The CDR3 sequence: CASSLGAVQETQYF. Here the CDR3 DNA reads TGTGCCAGCAGCCTCGGGGCGGTACAAGAGACCCAGTACTTC. Using reference TRBV7-9 and TRBJ2-5 for the parts outside the CDR3, the full variable domain is DTGVSQNPRHKITKRGQNVTFRCDPISEHNRLYWYRQTLGQGPEFLTYFQNEAQLEKSRLLSDRFSAERPKGSFSTLEIQRTEQGDSAMYLCASSLGAVQETQYFGPGTRLLVL.

This clonotype was seen repeatedly, ten times or more. The rearrangement links TRBV28 to TRBJ1-1; 7 bases are shared with TRBD1. Per germline, CDR1 MDHEN and CDR2 SYDVKM. This CDR3 spans 15 amino acids. J gave up 0 bases and V 9 bases, and 10 bases lay outside the gene matches. In nucleotides, the CDR3 is TGTGCCAGTACTACACCACAGGGGATGAACACTGAAGCTTTCTTT. Protein: CASTTPQGMNTEAFF.

V usage is TRBV7-9 and J usage is TRBJ1-1; tentatively, D is TRBD1 (6 bases). The CDR3 sequence is 15 residues long. Germline assignment: CDR1 SEHNR and CDR2 FQNEAQ (reference sequence). V lost 3 bases and J 6 bases, leaving 17 bases between the germline ends. The CDR3 is CASSFRDKEKSEAFF. The CDR3 bases are TGTGCCAGCAGCTTCCGGGACAAAGAAAAATCTGAAGCTTTCTTT.